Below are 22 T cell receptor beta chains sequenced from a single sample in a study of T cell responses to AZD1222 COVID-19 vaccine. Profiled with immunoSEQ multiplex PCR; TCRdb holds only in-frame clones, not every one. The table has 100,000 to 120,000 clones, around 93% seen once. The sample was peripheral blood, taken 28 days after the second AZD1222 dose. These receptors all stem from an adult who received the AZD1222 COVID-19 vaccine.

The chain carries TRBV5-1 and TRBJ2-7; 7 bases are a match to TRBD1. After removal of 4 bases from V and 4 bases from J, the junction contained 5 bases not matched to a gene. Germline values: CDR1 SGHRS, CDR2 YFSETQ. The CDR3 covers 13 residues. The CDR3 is CASSGTVTYEQYF. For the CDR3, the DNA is TGCGCCAGCAGCGGGACAGTTACTTACGAGCAGTACTTC.

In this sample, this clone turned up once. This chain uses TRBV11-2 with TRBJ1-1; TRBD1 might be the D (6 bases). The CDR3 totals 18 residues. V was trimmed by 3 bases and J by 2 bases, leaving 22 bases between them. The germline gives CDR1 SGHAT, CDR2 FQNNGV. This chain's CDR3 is CASSFFGPHQGLNTEAFF. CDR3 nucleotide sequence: TGTGCCAGCAGCTTTTTCGGACCCCACCAGGGGCTTAACACTGAAGCTTTCTTT.

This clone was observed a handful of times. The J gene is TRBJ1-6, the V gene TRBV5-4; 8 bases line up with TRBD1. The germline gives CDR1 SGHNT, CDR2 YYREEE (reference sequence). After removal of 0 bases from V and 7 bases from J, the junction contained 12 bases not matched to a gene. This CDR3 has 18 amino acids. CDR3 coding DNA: TGTGCCAGCAGCTTGGACTGGCAGGGGGCTTTTGTCAATTCACCCCTCCACTTT. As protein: CASSLDWQGAFVNSPLHF.

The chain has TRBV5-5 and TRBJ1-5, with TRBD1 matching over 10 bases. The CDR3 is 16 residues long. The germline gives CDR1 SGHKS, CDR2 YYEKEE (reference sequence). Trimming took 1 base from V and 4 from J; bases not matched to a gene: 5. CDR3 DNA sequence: TGTGCCAGCAGCTTGTTCGGGACAGGGGAAAATCAGCCCCAGCATTTT. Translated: CASSLFGTGENQPQHF.

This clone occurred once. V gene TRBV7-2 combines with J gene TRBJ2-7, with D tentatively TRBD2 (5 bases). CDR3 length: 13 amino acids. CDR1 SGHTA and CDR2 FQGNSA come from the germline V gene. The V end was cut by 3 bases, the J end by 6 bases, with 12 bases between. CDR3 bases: TGTGCCAGCAGCTTTAGTTCCGCGGGCGAGCAGTACTTC. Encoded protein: CASSFSSAGEQYF.

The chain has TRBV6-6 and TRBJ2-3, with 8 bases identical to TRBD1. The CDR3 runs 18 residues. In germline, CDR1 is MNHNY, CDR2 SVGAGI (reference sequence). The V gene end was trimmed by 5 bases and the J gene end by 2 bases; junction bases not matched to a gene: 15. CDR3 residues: CASSLSGTGDPYTDTQYF. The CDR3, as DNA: TGTGCCAGCAGTCTTTCCGGGACAGGCGATCCCTACACAGATACGCAGTATTTT.

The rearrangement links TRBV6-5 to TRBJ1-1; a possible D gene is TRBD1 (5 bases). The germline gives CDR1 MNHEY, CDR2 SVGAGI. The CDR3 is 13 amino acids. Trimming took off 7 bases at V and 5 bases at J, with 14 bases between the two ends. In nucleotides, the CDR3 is TGTGCCAGCATATCAAGGGGCCGGACTGAAGCTTTCTTT. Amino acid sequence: CASISRGRTEAFF.

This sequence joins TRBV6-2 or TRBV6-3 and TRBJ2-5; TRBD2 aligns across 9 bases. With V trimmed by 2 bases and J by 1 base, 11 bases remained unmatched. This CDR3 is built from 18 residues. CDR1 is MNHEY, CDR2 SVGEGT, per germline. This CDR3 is CASSYPSGAGGSQETQYF. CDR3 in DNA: TGTGCCAGCAGTTACCCCAGCGGAGCGGGGGGATCCCAAGAGACCCAGTACTTC.

The CDR3 here is CASSPVAGGPLTDTQYF. The CDR3 DNA is TGTGCCAGCTCACCAGTGGCGGGGGGCCCGCTAACAGATACGCAGTATTTT. The rearrangement uses TRBV18 and TRBJ2-3; 8 bases map to TRBD2. The CDR3 totals 17 residues. CDR1 KGHSH and CDR2 LQKENI come from the germline V gene. Trimming at V came to 2 bases and at J to 3 bases, leaving 10 bases not matched to a gene.

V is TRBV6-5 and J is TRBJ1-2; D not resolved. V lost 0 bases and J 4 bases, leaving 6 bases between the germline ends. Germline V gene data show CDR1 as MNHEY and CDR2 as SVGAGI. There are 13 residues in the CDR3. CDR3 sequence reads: CASSYSSSYGYTF. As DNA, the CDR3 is TGTGCCAGCAGTTACTCTTCCAGCTATGGCTACACCTTC.

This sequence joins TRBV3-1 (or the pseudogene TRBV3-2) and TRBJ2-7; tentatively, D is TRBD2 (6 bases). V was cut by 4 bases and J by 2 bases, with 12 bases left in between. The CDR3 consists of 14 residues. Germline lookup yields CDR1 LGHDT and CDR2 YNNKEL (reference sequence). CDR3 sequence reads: CASSPGWGAYEQYF. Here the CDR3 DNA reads TGTGCCAGCAGCCCCGGATGGGGGGCCTACGAGCAGTACTTC.

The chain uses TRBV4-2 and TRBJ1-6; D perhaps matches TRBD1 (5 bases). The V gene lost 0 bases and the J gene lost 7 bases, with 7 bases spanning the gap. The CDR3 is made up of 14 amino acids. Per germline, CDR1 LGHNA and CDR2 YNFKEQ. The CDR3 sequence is CASSQEKGNSPLHF. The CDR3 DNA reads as TGTGCCAGCAGCCAAGAGAAGGGGAATTCACCCCTCCACTTT.

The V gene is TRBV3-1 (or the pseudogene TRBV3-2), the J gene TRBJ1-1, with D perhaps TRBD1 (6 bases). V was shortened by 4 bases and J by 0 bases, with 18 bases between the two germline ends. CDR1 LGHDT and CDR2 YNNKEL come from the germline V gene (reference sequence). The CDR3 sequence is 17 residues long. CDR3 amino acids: CASSLNVDSLMNTEAFF. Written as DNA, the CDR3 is TGTGCCAGCAGCCTCAACGTGGACAGCCTCATGAACACTGAAGCTTTCTTT.

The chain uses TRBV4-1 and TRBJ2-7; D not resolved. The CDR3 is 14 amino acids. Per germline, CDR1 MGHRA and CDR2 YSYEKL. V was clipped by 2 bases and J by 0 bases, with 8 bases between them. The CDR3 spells CASSQPDISYEQYF. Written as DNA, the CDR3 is TGCGCCAGCAGCCAACCGGATATCTCCTACGAGCAGTACTTC.

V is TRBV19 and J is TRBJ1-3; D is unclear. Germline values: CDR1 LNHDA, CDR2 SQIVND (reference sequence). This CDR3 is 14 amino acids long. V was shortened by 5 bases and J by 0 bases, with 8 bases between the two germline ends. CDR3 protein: CASSPDPSGNTIYF. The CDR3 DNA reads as TGTGCCAGTAGTCCGGACCCCTCTGGAAACACCATATATTTT.

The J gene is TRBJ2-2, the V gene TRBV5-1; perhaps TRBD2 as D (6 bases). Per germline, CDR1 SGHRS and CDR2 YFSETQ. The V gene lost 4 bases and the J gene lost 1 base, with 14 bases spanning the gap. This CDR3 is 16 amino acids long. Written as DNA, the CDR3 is TGCGCCAGCAGCCCACTAACTAGCAAGAACACCGGGGAGCTGTTTTTT. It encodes CASSPLTSKNTGELFF.

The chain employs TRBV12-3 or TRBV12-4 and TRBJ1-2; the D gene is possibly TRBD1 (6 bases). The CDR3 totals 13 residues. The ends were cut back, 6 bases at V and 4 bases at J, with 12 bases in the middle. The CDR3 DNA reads TGTGCCAGCAGACTTCAGGGGAGCTATGGCTACACCTTC. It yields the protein CASRLQGSYGYTF.

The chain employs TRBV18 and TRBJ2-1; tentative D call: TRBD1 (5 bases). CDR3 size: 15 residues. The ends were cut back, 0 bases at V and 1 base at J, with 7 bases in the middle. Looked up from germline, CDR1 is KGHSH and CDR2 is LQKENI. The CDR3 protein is CASSPPQGSYNEQFF. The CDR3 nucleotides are TGTGCCAGCTCACCACCCCAGGGATCCTACAATGAGCAGTTCTTC.

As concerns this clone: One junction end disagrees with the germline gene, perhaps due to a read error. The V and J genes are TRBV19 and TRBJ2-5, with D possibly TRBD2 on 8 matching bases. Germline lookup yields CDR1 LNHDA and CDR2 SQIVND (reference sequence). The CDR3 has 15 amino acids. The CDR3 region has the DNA TGTACCAGTAAAAGGGACAGCGGGAGCGGGAAGACCCAGTACTTC. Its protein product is CTSKRDSGSGKTQYF.

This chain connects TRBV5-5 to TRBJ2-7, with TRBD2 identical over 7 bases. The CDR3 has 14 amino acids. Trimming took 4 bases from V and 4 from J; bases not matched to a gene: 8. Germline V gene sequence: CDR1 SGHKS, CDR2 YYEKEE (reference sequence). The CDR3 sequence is CASSPGTTAYEQYF. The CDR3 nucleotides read TGTGCCAGCAGCCCCGGGACTACGGCGTACGAGCAGTACTTC.

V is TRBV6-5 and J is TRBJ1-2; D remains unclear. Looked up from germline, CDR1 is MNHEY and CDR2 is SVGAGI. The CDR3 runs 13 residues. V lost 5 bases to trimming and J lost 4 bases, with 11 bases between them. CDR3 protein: CASSPRTFYGYTF. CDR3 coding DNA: TGTGCCAGCAGTCCCCGGACTTTCTATGGCTACACCTTC.

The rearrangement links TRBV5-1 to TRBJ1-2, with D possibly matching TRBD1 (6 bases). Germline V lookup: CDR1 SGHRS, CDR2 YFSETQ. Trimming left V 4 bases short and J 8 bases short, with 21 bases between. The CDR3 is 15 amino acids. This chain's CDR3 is CASSANVDRLRGYTF. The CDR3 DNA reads TGCGCCAGCAGCGCCAACGTGGACAGATTGAGGGGCTACACCTTC.